The rows below give T cell receptor beta chains drawn from one sample of a study of post-analysis software for immune sequencing data. Using its own MiXCR run on the PCR reads, TCRdb lists one record per CDR3 protein. The sample has about 770,000 distinct CDR3 sequences, roughly 46% seen once. The sample consisted of blood. All receptors derive from a girl aged 5 to 17 with multiple sclerosis. The CDR3 runs from the conserved cysteine through the conserved F or W. A D gene is named only where the DNA matches it firmly. A row's size may be missing; if present it is once, few, many or a size class.

V,D,size,J,DNA,CDR3
TRBV5-1,TRBD1,.,TRBJ1-2,TGCGCCAGCAGCCGGGACAGCAAGAACTATGGCTACACCTTC,CASSRDSKNYGYTF
TRBV4-1,TRBD1,many,TRBJ2-7,TGCGCCAGCAGCTCGGACAGGGGAAACTACGAGCAGTACTTC,CASSSDRGNYEQYF
TRBV20-1,.,once,TRBJ1-2,TGCAGTGCTAGAGATTCTACGTACCCAACCTACGGCTACACCTTC,CSARDSTYPTYGYTF
TRBV11-1,.,.,TRBJ2-7,TGTGCCAGCATGATGGACAGGGACTACAATGAGCAGTACTTC,CASMMDRDYNEQYF
TRBV29-1,TRBD2,.,TRBJ2-5,TGCAGCGTAGAGATAGCGGGATGGCAGTACTTC,CSVEIAGWQYF
TRBV28,.,.,TRBJ2-7,TGTGCCAGCAGTTTACGTCCCGGGTCCCCAACCTACGAGCAGTACTTC,CASSLRPGSPTYEQYF
TRBV29-1,.,few,TRBJ2-5,TGCAGCGTTGTAGGGTCAGTCCAAGAGACCCAGTACTTC,CSVVGSVQETQYF
TRBV7-9,.,.,TRBJ1-1,TGTGCCAGCAGCTTAGACAGGTTTGAAGCTTTCTTT,CASSLDRFEAFF
TRBV29-1,TRBD1,.,TRBJ2-7,TGCAGCGTACTTGGACAGGGGGCTTGGGAGCAGTACTTC,CSVLGQGAWEQYF
TRBV10-3,TRBD1,.,TRBJ1-4,TGTGCCATCAGTGCGCTCGACGACAGGGATAGAAATGAAAAACTGTTTTTT,CAISALDDRDRNEKLFF
TRBV28,.,.,TRBJ1-5,TGTGCCAGCCGGGGAGTCTTCAATCAGCCCCAGCATTTT,CASRGVFNQPQHF
TRBV4-3,.,.,TRBJ2-1,TGCGCCAGCAGCCAAGATCGGCAGGCCGCCTACAATGAGCAGTTCTTC,CASSQDRQAAYNEQFF
TRBV12-3/TRBV12-4,.,many,TRBJ2-3,TGTGCCAGCAGTTTTGGCCAATCGCTAAATACGCAGTATTTT,CASSFGQSLNTQYF
TRBV6-2/TRBV6-3,TRBD2,few,TRBJ2-3,TGTGCCAGCATTACCCCGGGACTACCTTTCACAGATACGCAGTATTTT,CASITPGLPFTDTQYF
TRBV7-2,.,.,TRBJ2-4,TGTGCCAGCAGCTCGTCCGGGAGCCCCTTGGAGCAGTACTTC,CASSSSGSPLEQYF
TRBV12-5,TRBD1,few,TRBJ2-7,TGTGCTAGTGGTTTGGGTCAGGGGGCGGCCTACGAGCAGTACTTC,CASGLGQGAAYEQYF
TRBV20-1,.,.,TRBJ2-1,TGCAGTGGTCTGGGGGGTTCCTACAATGAGCAGTTCTTC,CSGLGGSYNEQFF
TRBV15,.,.,TRBJ1-5,TGTGCCACCAGCAGAGTAGCAAAGGGGAATCAGCCCCAGCATTTT,CATSRVAKGNQPQHF
TRBV2,TRBD2,.,TRBJ2-4,TGTGCCAGCAGATACCCGGAGCGGGAGGGCCTCATTCAGTACTTC,CASRYPEREGLIQYF
TRBV6-2/TRBV6-3,TRBD1,few,TRBJ2-5,TGTGCCAGCACAAAGGACAGGGCTTGGGGAGAGACCCAGTACTTC,CASTKDRAWGETQYF
TRBV18,TRBD2,.,TRBJ2-1,TGTGCCAGCTCCAGACTAGCGGGAGGCATCGCGTACAATGAGCAGTTCTTC,CASSRLAGGIAYNEQFF
TRBV6-2/TRBV6-3,TRBD2,.,TRBJ2-7,TGTGCCAGCAGCTCGTTCGGACTAGCGGGAGACGAGCAGTACTTC,CASSSFGLAGDEQYF
TRBV25-1,.,few,TRBJ1-4,TGTGCCAGCAGTGAATCCTCATGGGCGGGACTTACCAATGAAAAACTGTTTTTT,CASSESSWAGLTNEKLFF
TRBV20-1,.,.,TRBJ1-1,TGCAGTGCTAGAGATGGGGGCCAGGGGTGGGTATGGACTGAAGCTTTCTTT,CSARDGGQGWVWTEAFF
TRBV7-2,.,.,TRBJ1-6,TGTGCCAGCAGCTTATATTATAGGGAAGGGGCCTATAATTCACCCCTCCACTTT,CASSLYYREGAYNSPLHF
TRBV12-3/TRBV12-4,TRBD2,few,TRBJ2-7,TGTACCAGCAGTTTCCAGGCTAGCGGTTTGGGGGAGCAGTACTTC,CTSSFQASGLGEQYF
TRBV20-1,.,few,TRBJ2-7,TGCAGTGCTAGTTGGCGGCAAAGCTCCTACGAGCAGTACTTC,CSASWRQSSYEQYF
TRBV12-3/TRBV12-4,TRBD2,.,TRBJ2-1,TGTGCCAGCACCGTAGAGGCCCTAGCGGGATACAATGAGCAGTTCTTC,CASTVEALAGYNEQFF
TRBV6-1,.,.,TRBJ2-5,TGTGCCAGCAGAGAAGACGGGACCCTTTCGCTGAATGAGCAGTACTTC,CASREDGTLSLNEQYF
TRBV10-3,TRBD2,few,TRBJ2-3,TGTGCCATCGCGGGACTAGCGGGAGTAGATACGCAGTATTTT,CAIAGLAGVDTQYF
TRBV5-1,TRBD1,.,TRBJ1-1,TGCGCCAGCAGCGGAGGTGGGACAGAGAACACTGAAGCTTTCTTT,CASSGGGTENTEAFF
TRBV12-3/TRBV12-4,TRBD1,few,TRBJ1-2,TGTGCCAGCTCCTGGGGGGACAGGGTTACTGGCTACACCTTC,CASSWGDRVTGYTF
TRBV7-8,TRBD1,.,TRBJ1-4,TGTGCCAGCAGCTTAGGTTCGGGGACAGTACGAGAAAAACTGTTTTTT,CASSLGSGTVREKLFF
TRBV5-1,.,.,TRBJ2-3,TGCGCCAGCAGCTCGGCACCTAAGGCAGATACGCAGTATTTT,CASSSAPKADTQYF
TRBV20-1,.,.,TRBJ2-5,TGCAGCACCAATTTCGCGGTGGAGACCCAGTACTTC,CSTNFAVETQYF
TRBV27,.,few,TRBJ2-1,TGTGCCAGCAGGACCGGCTGGGATGAGCAGTTCTTC,CASRTGWDEQFF
TRBV29-1,.,.,TRBJ2-7,TGCAGCGTTGAAATGGAGGGGCGCGCCTCCTACGAGCAGTACTTC,CSVEMEGRASYEQYF
TRBV7-9,.,few,TRBJ2-3,TGTGCCAGCAGCTCTCGCGGCCCCTCCACAGATACGCAGTATTTT,CASSSRGPSTDTQYF
TRBV5-1,TRBD2,few,TRBJ2-7,TGCGCCAGCAGCTCGAGAGGAGCGGGAAGTCCCGAGCAGTACTTC,CASSSRGAGSPEQYF
TRBV7-8,.,.,TRBJ2-7,TGTGCCAGCAGCCCCCCTGGCCTTTCAGACGAGCAGTACTTC,CASSPPGLSDEQYF
TRBV2,.,.,TRBJ1-2,TGTGCCAGCAGGGCACCGGTTGGGAGGGATGGCTACACCTTC,CASRAPVGRDGYTF
TRBV20-1,.,.,TRBJ2-5,TGCAGTGCTAGAGACAGGGGTGGAGAGACCCAGTACTTC,CSARDRGGETQYF
TRBV19,.,.,TRBJ2-7,TGTGCCAGTAATCCTGATCCTACTGACGAGCAGTACTTC,CASNPDPTDEQYF
TRBV6-1,.,.,TRBJ2-7,TGTGCCAGCGTCGGGCTTGCAGGGTCCTACGAGCAGTACTTC,CASVGLAGSYEQYF
TRBV20-1,TRBD1,.,TRBJ2-5,TGCAGTGCTAGAGAGGGACAGGGGGCGCGTGAGACCCAGTACTTC,CSAREGQGARETQYF